Each of the 11 T cell receptor beta chains below was sequenced from the same sample in a study of T cells in Graves' hyperthyroidism and ophthalmopathy. RNA transcripts provided the source from which TCR beta CDR3 regions were amplified. HTBI primers were employed in a first-round RT-PCR of the TCR CDR3. MiXCR, applied by TCRdb to the multiplex PCR reads, yields one record per CDR3 protein. The sample includes 450,000 to 600,000 distinct CDR3 sequences, 13% to 15% seen only once; the top ten take approximately 13%. Input material: blood. These receptors were collected from a woman aged 40-49 years with Graves' hyperthyroidism.

Ten or more counts support this clonotype. The chain has TRBV28 and TRBJ1-2; TRBD1 might be the D (5 bases). The germline V and J ends were trimmed by 5 bases and 4 bases, with 17 bases remaining between them. In germline, CDR1 is MDHEN, CDR2 SYDVKM. The CDR3 sequence is 15 residues long. CDR3 sequence reads: CASSDAQGRGYGYTF. CDR3 sequence (DNA): TGTGCCAGCAGTGATGCTCAGGGCAGAGGCTATGGCTACACCTTC.

This clonotype showed up many times. The chain joins TRBV5-1 to TRBJ2-1; 9 nucleotides agree with TRBD1. Losses at the gene ends were 2 bases for V and 8 bases for J; bases not matched to a gene: 5. This CDR3 has 14 residues. CDR1 and CDR2 from the germline V gene are SGHRS and YFSETQ. CDR3 sequence reads: CASSFGQGIDEQFF. CDR3 nucleotide sequence: TGCGCCAGCAGCTTCGGACAGGGGATTGATGAGCAGTTCTTC.

The chain couples TRBV28 to TRBJ1-5; a possible D gene is TRBD1 (5 bases). Germline-derived CDR1 and CDR2 are MDHEN and SYDVKM. This CDR3 has 16 residues. V was shortened by 5 bases and J by 4 bases, with 18 bases between the two germline ends. This chain's CDR3 is CASSIQINRGNQPQHF. The CDR3 DNA sequence: TGTGCCAGCAGTATACAGATAAATAGGGGTAATCAGCCCCAGCATTTT.

Comments on this clonotype: The limits of the CDR3 on the DNA are not certain, so only TCRdb's listed CDR3 is given. The chain combines TRBV7-9 with TRBJ2-6. Both ends counted, the CDR3 spans 13 residues. Germline V gives CDR1 SEHNR, CDR2 FQNEAQ (reference sequence). CDR3 protein: CASSLVASGSHTF.

This clonotype was seen more than once but under ten times. The chain has TRBV9 and TRBJ2-7, with TRBD1 as a possible D gene (5 bases). Germline V gene lookup returns CDR1 SGDLS and CDR2 YYNGEE. This CDR3 is built from 14 residues. With 3 bases removed from V and 4 bases from J, the gap between germline ends came to 14 bases. The CDR3 sequence is CASSGPQGMYEQYF. CDR3 bases: TGTGCCAGCAGCGGACCTCAGGGTATGTACGAGCAGTACTTC.

This clonotype came up many times. The V call is TRBV20-1, the J call TRBJ1-5, with TRBD1 matching 9 bases. From germline, CDR1 is DFQATT and CDR2 SNEGSKA (reference sequence). V was clipped by 5 bases and J by 5 bases; unmatched bases: 7. CDR3 size: 14 residues. The CDR3 is CSAWTGEDYQPQHF. The CDR3 DNA reads TGCAGTGCTTGGACAGGGGAGGACTATCAGCCCCAGCATTTT.

A few counts support this clonotype. A much larger clone sits a single nucleotide away, making a read error possible. CDR3 loop: CASSTTGAPLLNTEAFF. Written as DNA, the CDR3 is TGTGCCAGCAGTACCACAGGGGCCCCCCTCCTGAACACTGAAGCTTTCTTT. This chain uses TRBV28 with TRBJ1-1, with 7 bases matching TRBD1. The junction had 12 bases not matched to a gene; V was cut back by 5 bases and J by 0 bases. The CDR3 contains 17 residues. In germline, CDR1 is MDHEN, CDR2 SYDVKM.

Only a few counts were recorded for this clonotype. The chain recombines TRBV6-1 with TRBJ2-4; D unclear. CDR1 and CDR2 from the germline V gene are MNHNS and SASEGT. The CDR3 is made up of 15 amino acids. V was trimmed by 6 bases and J by 3 bases, leaving 15 bases between them. CDR3 nucleotides: TGTGCCAGCAGCCCTGTTTTATCCGGCAAAAACATTCAGTACTTC. Residues: CASSPVLSGKNIQYF.

This clonotype has ten or more counts. The chain recombines TRBV12-3 or TRBV12-4 with TRBJ1-6; 9 nucleotides line up with TRBD1. This CDR3 contains 16 residues. Losses at the gene ends were 2 bases for V and 7 bases for J; bases not matched to a gene: 6. The CDR3 bases are TGTGCCAGCAGTTTACGGCTGACAGGGGGAAATTCACCCCTCCACTTT. Residues: CASSLRLTGGNSPLHF.

This clonotype has a count of ten or more. This CDR3 is CASSLSSGRPTDTQYF. CDR3 coding DNA: TGTGCCAGCAGCTTATCAAGCGGGAGGCCCACAGATACGCAGTATTTT. This chain links TRBV7-9 with TRBJ2-3, with 9 nucleotides matching TRBD2. Trimming took 2 bases from V and 2 from J; bases not matched to a gene: 5. This CDR3 region has 16 residues. Looked up from germline, CDR1 is SEHNR and CDR2 is FQNEAQ (reference sequence).

Ten or more counts support this clonotype. The rearrangement links TRBV2 to TRBJ1-3; unclear D gene. V was pared by 4 bases and J by 3 bases, with 16 bases between. CDR3 length equals 16 residues. The germline V gene encodes CDR1 SNHLY and CDR2 FYNNEI. The CDR3: CASSGVELTLGNTIYF. The DNA of the CDR3 is TGTGCCAGCAGTGGTGTGGAGTTAACCCTTGGAAACACCATATATTTT.